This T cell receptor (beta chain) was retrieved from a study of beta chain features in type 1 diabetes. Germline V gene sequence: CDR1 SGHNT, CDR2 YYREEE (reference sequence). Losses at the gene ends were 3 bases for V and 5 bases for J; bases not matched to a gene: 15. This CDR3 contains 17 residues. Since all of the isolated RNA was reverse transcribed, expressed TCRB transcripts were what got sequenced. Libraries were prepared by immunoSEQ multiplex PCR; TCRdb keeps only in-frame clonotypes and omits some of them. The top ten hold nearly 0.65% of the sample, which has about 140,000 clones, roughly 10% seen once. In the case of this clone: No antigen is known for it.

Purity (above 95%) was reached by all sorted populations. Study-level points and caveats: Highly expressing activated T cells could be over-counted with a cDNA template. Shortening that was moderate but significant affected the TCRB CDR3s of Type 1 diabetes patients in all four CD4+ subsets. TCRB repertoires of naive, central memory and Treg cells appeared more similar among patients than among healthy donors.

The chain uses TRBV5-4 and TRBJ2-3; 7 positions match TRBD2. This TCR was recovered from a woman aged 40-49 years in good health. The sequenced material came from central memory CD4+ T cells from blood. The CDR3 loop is CASSSPLTGLIIDTQYF. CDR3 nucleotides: TGTGCCAGCAGCTCCCCGCTAACGGGACTAATAATAGATACGCAGTATTTT.